These 19 T cell receptor beta chains originate from one sample sequenced in a study of T cells in Graves' hyperthyroidism and ophthalmopathy. TCR beta CDR3 sequences were amplified from RNA transcripts. The TCR CDR3 was amplified in a first-round RT-PCR using the HTBI primer set. Using its own MiXCR run on the multiplex PCR reads, TCRdb lists one record per CDR3 protein. This sample has roughly 550,000 distinct CDR3 sequences; 15% to 20% occur once, and the top ten carry approximately 30%. The sample consisted of blood. The receptor set was obtained from a woman under 40 with Graves' ophthalmopathy.

This clonotype was seen repeatedly, ten times or more. V and J are TRBV2 and TRBJ2-7; 8 nucleotides agree with TRBD1. The CDR3 loop spans 14 amino acids. J was trimmed by 2 bases and V by 5 bases; bases with no gene match: 5. Germline V gene data show CDR1 as SNHLY and CDR2 as FYNNEI. The CDR3 here is CASSRDRSPYEQYF. The CDR3 nucleotides are TGTGCCAGCAGTAGGGACAGGTCCCCCTACGAGCAGTACTTC.

This clonotype was detected ten times or more. J is TRBJ2-3 and V is TRBV5-6; D not certain. V lost 0 bases, J lost 0 bases, and 8 bases lay in between. The CDR3 sequence is 15 residues long. Germline assignment: CDR1 SGHDT and CDR2 YYEEEE. CDR3 DNA sequence: TGTGCCAGCAGCTTGGTGGGCATAAGCACAGATACGCAGTATTTT. Protein: CASSLVGISTDTQYF.

This clonotype has more than one count but fewer than ten. This chain joins TRBV20-1 and TRBJ1-6; possibly TRBD1 for D (5 bases). The germline V gene encodes CDR1 DFQATT and CDR2 SNEGSKA (reference sequence). The CDR3 is 11 amino acids. The CDR3 protein is CGRGTGLALHF. The DNA for the CDR3 is TGCGGCCGAGGGACGGGTTTGGCCCTCCACTTT.

The V and J genes are TRBV27 and TRBJ2-2; 8 nucleotides align to TRBD1. With 6 bases clipped from V and 6 bases from J, the junction kept 6 bases outside the gene matches. This CDR3 spans 14 amino acids. Per the germline V gene, CDR1 is MNHEY and CDR2 is SMNVEV (reference sequence). The chain's CDR3 is CASSWTGSPGELFF. The CDR3 region has the DNA TGTGCCAGCAGCTGGACAGGGAGCCCCGGGGAGCTGTTTTTT.

This clonotype was counted ten times or more. This sequence joins TRBV7-2 and TRBJ2-7; 13 bases fit TRBD2. This CDR3 comprises 17 residues. Unmatched junction bases numbered 7, after V lost 5 bases and J lost 0 bases. From germline, CDR1 is SGHTA and CDR2 FQGNSA. The CDR3 coding sequence is TGTGCCAGCAGCCGAGTGACTAGCGGGAGGCTCTCCTACGAGCAGTACTTC. It encodes CASSRVTSGRLSYEQYF. The complete variable domain, with remaining parts taken from reference TRBV7-2 and TRBJ2-7, reads GAGVSQSPSNKVTEKGKDVELRCDPISGHTALYWYRQSLGQGLEFLIYFQGNSAPDKSGLPSDRFSAERTGGSVSTLTIQRTQQEDSAVYLCASSRVTSGRLSYEQYFGPGTRLTVT.

This clonotype has a count of ten or more. V usage is TRBV28 and J usage is TRBJ2-7; no firm D call. Germline lookup yields CDR1 MDHEN and CDR2 SYDVKM. Trimming took off 6 bases at V and 6 bases at J, with 9 bases between the two ends. The CDR3 sequence is 11 residues long. CDR3 region: CASRVSSEQYF. The CDR3, as DNA: TGTGCCAGCAGGGTATCGTCCGAGCAGTACTTC. Using reference TRBV28 and TRBJ2-7 for the parts outside the CDR3, the full variable domain is DVKVTQSSRYLVKRTGEKVFLECVQDMDHENMFWYRQDPGLGLRLIYFSYDVKMKEKGDIPEGYSVSREKKERFSLILESASTNQTSMYLCASRVSSEQYFGPGTRLTVT.

This clonotype was detected many times. The genes are TRBV20-1 and TRBJ2-5; a possible D gene is TRBD1 (6 bases). The CDR3 runs to 12 residues. Trimming shortened V by 3 bases and J by 5 bases, and 10 bases separated the two germline ends. Germline V lookup: CDR1 DFQATT, CDR2 SNEGSKA (reference sequence). CDR3 nucleotide sequence: TGCAGTGCTAGTTCAGGGGTGGAGACCCAGTACTTC. Its protein product is CSASSGVETQYF.

The chain carries TRBV7-9 and TRBJ1-1; D gene unclear. CDR1 is SEHNR and CDR2 is FQNEAQ in the germline V gene (reference sequence). Trimming shortened V by 5 bases and J by 2 bases, and 15 bases separated the two germline ends. CDR3 length: 15 amino acids. As DNA, the CDR3 is TGTGCCAGCAGCGGCCTTAAACCAGGCAACACTGAAGCTTTCTTT. Amino acids: CASSGLKPGNTEAFF.

In this sample, this clonotype is medium-sized (0.01 to 0.1%). This chain uses TRBV27 with TRBJ2-7, with D tentatively TRBD1 (6 bases). Germline CDR1 reads MNHEY; CDR2 reads SMNVEV (reference sequence). The germline V and J ends were trimmed by 6 bases and 2 bases, with 20 bases remaining between them. The CDR3 consists of 16 residues. CDR3 protein: CASSPTGPILTYEQYF. Written as DNA, the CDR3 is TGTGCCAGCAGCCCGACAGGTCCTATCTTAACCTACGAGCAGTACTTC.

This clonotype has at least ten counts. The chain couples TRBV10-3 to TRBJ2-7, with no clear D. Looked up from germline, CDR1 is ENHRY and CDR2 is SYGVKD. The CDR3 runs 14 residues. The germline V and J ends were trimmed by 8 bases and 4 bases, with 18 bases remaining between them. As DNA, the CDR3 is TGTGCCATCGTCCCCGATGCAGGCTGGTACGAGCAGTACTTC. Encoded protein: CAIVPDAGWYEQYF.

This chain connects TRBV28 to TRBJ1-5; D remains ambiguous. CDR3 length: 14 residues. CDR1 and CDR2 from the germline V gene are MDHEN and SYDVKM. V shed 2 bases and J shed 3 bases, with 8 bases lying between them. CDR3 nucleotides: TGTGCCAGCAGTTTAGCTGAGGACAATCAGCCCCAGCATTTT. It is translated as CASSLAEDNQPQHF.

This clonotype was picked up many times. The chain employs TRBV20-1 and TRBJ1-1; tentatively, D is TRBD1 (5 bases). Germline CDR1 is DFQATT and CDR2 is SNEGSKA (reference sequence). This CDR3 comprises 15 residues. The V gene lost 5 bases and the J gene lost 1 base, with 17 bases spanning the gap. This chain's CDR3 is CSAGGSPRGNTEAFF. CDR3 coding DNA: TGCAGTGCTGGGGGGTCCCCTCGGGGGAACACTGAAGCTTTCTTT.

The rearrangement uses TRBV15 and TRBJ2-1; the D gene could be TRBD1 or TRBD2 (5 bases each). V lost 0 bases and J 10 bases, leaving 10 bases between the germline ends. Germline CDR1 is LNHNV and CDR2 is YYDKDF (reference sequence). The CDR3 loop spans 13 amino acids. CDR3 in DNA: TGTGCCACCAGCAGAGATATGGGACGGGAGCAGTTCTTC. Its translation is CATSRDMGREQFF. The whole variable domain, remainder taken from reference TRBV15 and TRBJ2-1, is DAMVIQNPRYQVTQFGKPVTLSCSQTLNHNVMYWYQQKSSQAPKLLFHYYDKDFNNEADTPDNFQSRRPNTSFCFLDIRSPGLGDTAMYLCATSRDMGREQFFGPGTRLTVL.

The table lists this clonotype with many counts. The CDR3 region has the DNA TGTGCCAGCAGCTTCTCGGTAGAGGTTGGTCACACAGATACGCAGTATTTT. It translates to CASSFSVEVGHTDTQYF. The rearrangement links TRBV7-9 to TRBJ2-3; D unresolved. CDR3 length equals 17 residues. V dropped 3 bases and J dropped 2 bases, with 18 bases sitting between them. CDR1 and CDR2 from the germline V gene are SEHNR and FQNEAQ (reference sequence).

This clonotype came up a few times. J is TRBJ2-2 and V is TRBV3-1; weak D call: TRBD2 (6 bases). The length of the CDR3 is 15 residues. CDR1 LGHDT and CDR2 YNNKEL come from the germline V gene (reference sequence). V was pared by 5 bases and J by 3 bases, with 13 bases between. CDR3 protein: CASSSPGLDTGELFF. The CDR3 DNA sequence: TGTGCCAGCAGCTCCCCGGGACTTGACACCGGGGAGCTGTTTTTT.

This clonotype appeared a few times. The V and J genes are TRBV25-1 and TRBJ2-7; 11 nucleotides line up with TRBD2. The germline V gene encodes CDR1 MGHDK and CDR2 SYGVNS. CDR3 size: 16 residues. J lost 6 bases, V lost 5 bases, and 12 bases had no gene match. CDR3 in amino acids: CASSSTTSGRRREQYF. For the CDR3, the DNA is TGTGCCAGCAGTTCTACCACTAGCGGGAGACGTCGCGAGCAGTACTTC.

The chain links TRBV11-2 to TRBJ2-3; 8 bases agree with TRBD2. In germline, CDR1 is SGHAT, CDR2 FQNNGV. This CDR3 comprises 16 residues. J lost 0 bases, V lost 5 bases, and 7 bases had no gene match. For the CDR3, the DNA is TGTGCCAGCAGCCTCAATAGCGGGACTAGCACAGATACGCAGTATTTT. This gives the protein CASSLNSGTSTDTQYF.

Regarding this clonotype: A read error is possible here, since a much larger clone lies one base away. CDR3 sequence (DNA): TGCAGTGCTAGAGATGGGCTGGAAAGGGGATGCGAGCAGTACTTC. It is translated as CSARDGLERGCEQYF. This sequence joins TRBV20-1 and TRBJ2-7; D possibly corresponds to TRBD1 (5 bases). Trimming took off 0 bases at V and 6 bases at J, with 18 bases between the two ends. The CDR3 has 15 amino acids. Per germline, CDR1 DFQATT and CDR2 SNEGSKA (reference sequence).

This clonotype has at least ten counts. The J gene is TRBJ2-5, the V gene TRBV7-9, with D possibly TRBD2 on 6 matching bases. CDR3 length: 15 amino acids. From germline, CDR1 is SEHNR and CDR2 FQNEAQ (reference sequence). The V end was cut by 3 bases, the J end by 4 bases, with 15 bases between. CDR3 region: CASSLRGLIGETQYF. CDR3 DNA: TGTGCCAGCAGCTTGCGGGGATTGATAGGAGAGACCCAGTACTTC.